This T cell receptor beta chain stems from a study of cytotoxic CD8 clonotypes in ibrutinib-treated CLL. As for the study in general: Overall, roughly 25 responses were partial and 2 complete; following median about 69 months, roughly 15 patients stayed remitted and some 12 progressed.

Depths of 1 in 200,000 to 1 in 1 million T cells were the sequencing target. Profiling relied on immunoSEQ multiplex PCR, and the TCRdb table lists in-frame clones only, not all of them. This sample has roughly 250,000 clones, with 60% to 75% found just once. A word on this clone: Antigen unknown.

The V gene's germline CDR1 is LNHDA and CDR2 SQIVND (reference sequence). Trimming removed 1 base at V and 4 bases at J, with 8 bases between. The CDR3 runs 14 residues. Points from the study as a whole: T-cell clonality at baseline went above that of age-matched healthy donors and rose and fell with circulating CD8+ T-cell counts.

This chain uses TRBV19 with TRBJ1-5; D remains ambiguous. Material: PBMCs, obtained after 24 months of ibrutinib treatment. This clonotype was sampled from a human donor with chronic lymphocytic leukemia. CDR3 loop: CASSIVGRNQPQHF. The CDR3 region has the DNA TGTGCCAGTAGTATAGTTGGCAGGAATCAGCCCCAGCATTTT.